The next 14 T cell receptor beta chains were all read from a single sample in a study of blood T cell repertoires in COVID-19. Produced via immunoSEQ multiplex PCR; TCRdb's table is partial and in-frame only. The sample contains fewer than 350,000 clones, about 93% of which appear only once. The sample comprised peripheral blood. Every receptor here comes from a woman in her 30s with COVID-19, enrolled during active disease.

This chain joins TRBV10-1 and TRBJ2-3; tentative D call: TRBD1 (5 bases). V was cut by 0 bases and J by 6 bases, with 10 bases left in between. The CDR3 consists of 14 residues. Germline V gives CDR1 WNHNN, CDR2 SYGVQD (reference sequence). The CDR3 reads CASSESIGADTQYF. The DNA for the CDR3 is TGCGCCAGCAGTGAGTCGATAGGGGCGGATACGCAGTATTTT.

The chain recombines TRBV4-2 with TRBJ1-5, with D possibly TRBD1 on 6 matching bases. Trimming shortened V by 0 bases and J by 5 bases, and 14 bases separated the two germline ends. CDR1 is LGHNA and CDR2 is YNFKEQ in the germline V gene. This CDR3 is built from 16 residues. CDR3 sequence (DNA): TGTGCCAGCAGCCAAGATAGAGGGGGTGGTTATCAGCCCCAGCATTTT. It is translated as CASSQDRGGGYQPQHF.

V is TRBV4-1 and J is TRBJ2-1; the match to TRBD2 covers 10 bases. Per germline, CDR1 MGHRA and CDR2 YSYEKL. CDR3 size: 16 residues. After removal of 1 base from V and 6 bases from J, the junction contained 6 bases not matched to a gene. The CDR3 here is CASSQVRAGGPNEQFF. The CDR3 region has the DNA TGCGCCAGCAGCCAAGTAAGAGCGGGAGGGCCCAATGAGCAGTTCTTC.

The chain couples TRBV18 to TRBJ2-5, with D perhaps TRBD2 (6 bases). V was trimmed by 6 bases and J by 0 bases, leaving 17 bases between them. The CDR3 spans 16 residues. The germline CDR1 and CDR2 sequences are KGHSH and LQKENI. The CDR3 DNA reads TGTGCCAGCTCCCAGAATAGCGGAGGGTACCAAGAGACCCAGTACTTC. Translation: CASSQNSGGYQETQYF. Combining the CDR3 with reference TRBV18 and TRBJ2-5 gives the whole variable domain NAGVMQNPRHLVRRRGQEARLRCSPMKGHSHVYWYRQLPEEGLKFMVYLQKENIIDESGMPKERFSAEFPKEGPSILRIQQVVRGDSAAYFCASSQNSGGYQETQYFGPGTRLLVL.

This clone is a singleton in its sample. CDR3 loop: CASSQDYYEQYF. The CDR3 nucleotides are TGTGCCAGCAGCCAGGACTACTACGAGCAGTACTTC. V and J are TRBV5-6 and TRBJ2-7, with a possible D match to TRBD2 (6 bases). V lost 4 bases to trimming and J lost 3 bases, with 8 bases between them. This CDR3 spans 12 amino acids. Germline V CDR1 and CDR2: SGHDT, YYEEEE.

The chain recombines TRBV24-1 with TRBJ2-1; TRBD2 agrees at 7 bases. Germline CDR1 reads KGHDR; CDR2 reads SFDVKD. This CDR3 contains 16 residues. With 4 bases clipped from V and 8 bases from J, the junction kept 13 bases outside the gene matches. The CDR3 bases are TGTGCCACCAGTGACTATCTAGCGGAGGTCCCCCATGAGCAGTTCTTC. Its translation: CATSDYLAEVPHEQFF.

The chain couples TRBV18 to TRBJ1-3, with no clear D. This CDR3 region has 14 residues. V lost 0 bases to trimming and J lost 0 bases, with 3 bases between them. From germline, CDR1 is KGHSH and CDR2 LQKENI. CDR3 nucleotides: TGTGCCAGCTCACCACCTATCTCTGGAAACACCATATATTTT. This gives the protein CASSPPISGNTIYF.

The V gene is TRBV5-5, the J gene TRBJ1-4; the D is unclear. The ends were cut back, 5 bases at V and 8 bases at J, with 16 bases in the middle. This CDR3 contains 14 residues. The V gene's germline CDR1 is SGHKS and CDR2 YYEKEE (reference sequence). The CDR3 bases are TGTGCCAGCAGACACCGGGATCCACCGGAAAAACTGTTTTTT. This codes for CASRHRDPPEKLFF.

This sequence joins TRBV7-2 and TRBJ1-2; D remains unclear. V dropped 7 bases and J dropped 4 bases, with 13 bases sitting between them. The V gene's germline CDR1 is SGHTA and CDR2 FQGNSA. The CDR3 runs to 13 residues. CDR3 in amino acids: CASTTRAGYGYTF. In DNA, the CDR3 is TGTGCCAGCACCACCCGAGCGGGCTATGGCTACACCTTC.

This clone was counted a single time. The rearrangement links TRBV3-1 (or the pseudogene TRBV3-2) to TRBJ2-1; TRBD1 matches at 11 bases. V lost 7 bases to trimming and J lost 8 bases; unmatched junction nucleotides: 22. CDR1 and CDR2 from the germline V gene are LGHDT and YNNKEL (reference sequence). This CDR3 contains 19 residues. The CDR3 DNA reads as TGTGCCAGCACCTCAGGACAGGGGGCGTTGACTAGCGATGGAGATGAGCAGTTCTTC. Amino acids: CASTSGQGALTSDGDEQFF.

This clone was observed a single time. This chain uses TRBV6-5 with TRBJ2-1; TRBD2 agrees at 10 bases. V was clipped by 6 bases and J by 4 bases; unmatched bases: 3. Per germline, CDR1 MNHEY and CDR2 SVGAGI. The CDR3 is 14 amino acids. The CDR3 DNA is TGTGCCAGCAGCGGGGGACTAGCGTACAATGAGCAGTTCTTC. Translation gives CASSGGLAYNEQFF.

This clone has a handful of counts. The CDR3 reads CASSRDRDKQYF. CDR3 DNA: TGCGCCAGCAGCCGGGACAGGGATAAACAGTACTTC. The chain employs TRBV5-1 and TRBJ2-7; 9 nucleotides line up with TRBD1. In germline, CDR1 is SGHRS, CDR2 YFSETQ. V trimming: 4 bases; J trimming: 10 bases; junction bases outside the gene matches: 6. The CDR3 contains 12 residues.

The CDR3 nucleotides read TGTGCCAGCAGTTACCTCGGGACTAGCGGGAGGGATGAGCAGTTCTTC. Protein product: CASSYLGTSGRDEQFF. The gene calls are TRBV6-5 and TRBJ2-1; TRBD2 matches at 16 bases. The V segment lost 2 bases and the J segment 8 bases; nucleotides outside the gene matches: 3. The CDR3 sequence is 16 residues long. Germline CDR1 and CDR2: MNHEY and SVGAGI.

The chain is built from TRBV12-3 or TRBV12-4 and TRBJ1-1; D gene ambiguous. This CDR3 has 13 residues. V was pared by 0 bases and J by 5 bases, with 7 bases between. CDR3 nucleotides: TGTGCCAGCAGTTTAGCGCGGGATACTGAAGCTTTCTTT. Translation gives CASSLARDTEAFF.